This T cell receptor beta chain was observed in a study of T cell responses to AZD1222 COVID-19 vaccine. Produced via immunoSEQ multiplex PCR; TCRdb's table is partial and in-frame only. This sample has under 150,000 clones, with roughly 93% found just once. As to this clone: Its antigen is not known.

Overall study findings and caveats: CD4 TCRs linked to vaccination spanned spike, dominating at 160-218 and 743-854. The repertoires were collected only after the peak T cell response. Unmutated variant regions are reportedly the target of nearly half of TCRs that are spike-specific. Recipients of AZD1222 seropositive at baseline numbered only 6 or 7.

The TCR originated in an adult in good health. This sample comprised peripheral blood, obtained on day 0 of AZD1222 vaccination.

The CDR3 protein is CASSPSGTSGRAGEQFF. The CDR3 DNA reads as TGTGCCAGCAGCCCCTCGGGGACTAGCGGGAGGGCCGGTGAGCAGTTCTTC. The V and J genes are TRBV3-1 (or the pseudogene TRBV3-2) and TRBJ2-1, with 16 bases matching TRBD2. CDR3 size: 17 residues. J was trimmed by 9 bases and V by 4 bases; bases with no gene match: 9. Per germline, CDR1 LGHDT and CDR2 YNNKEL (reference sequence).